The 18 T cell receptor beta chains listed next were all sequenced from one sample in a study of lymphopenia after photon versus proton radiotherapy. Sequencing was performed with immunoSEQ multiplex PCR; in TCRdb, only in-frame clones are kept and a portion is missing. The sample yields tens of thousands of clones, around 84% seen once. The sample here was peripheral blood, taken from a patient treated with proton-based radiotherapy. The source of these receptors is a woman between 70 and 85 years old with pancreatic cancer. Some clones in this sample may be carry-over from other donors' samples.

The chain has TRBV10-3 and TRBJ1-4; no reliable D call. Germline V gives CDR1 ENHRY, CDR2 SYGVKD. V was shortened by 4 bases and J by 3 bases, with 3 bases between the two germline ends. The CDR3 runs 12 residues. The CDR3 nucleotides are TGTGCCATCAGTGTATCTAATGAAAAACTGTTTTTT. Amino acid sequence: CAISVSNEKLFF.

This rearrangement joins TRBV11-2 to TRBJ2-5; TRBD2 matches at 10 bases. The CDR3 loop spans 18 amino acids. The ends lost 1 base at V and 2 bases at J; junction bases unmatched: 10. Germline lookup yields CDR1 SGHAT and CDR2 FQNNGV. This CDR3 reads CASSLGRTSGSPQETQYF. The CDR3 nucleotides are TGTGCCAGCAGCTTAGGGCGGACTAGCGGCAGCCCTCAAGAGACCCAGTACTTC.

V gene TRBV29-1 combines with J gene TRBJ2-5, with D tentatively TRBD1 (5 bases). V lost 4 bases to trimming and J lost 5 bases, with 17 bases between them. Germline assignment: CDR1 SQVTM and CDR2 ANQGSEA. The CDR3 runs 14 residues. This CDR3 is CSVAGTGARETQYF. Here the CDR3 DNA reads TGCAGCGTTGCCGGAACAGGAGCTCGGGAGACCCAGTACTTC. Looking up the rest from reference TRBV29-1 and TRBJ2-5 gives the full variable domain: SAVISQKPSRDICQRGTSLTIQCQVDSQVTMMFWYRQQPGQSLTLIATANQGSEATYESGFVIDKFPISRPNLTFSTLTVSNMSPEDSSIYLCSVAGTGARETQYFGPGTRLLVL.

CDR3 amino acids: CATSTRTSGSVDEQFF. CDR3 DNA: TGTGCCACCAGCACTAGGACTAGCGGGAGTGTGGATGAGCAGTTCTTC. The V gene is TRBV15, the J gene TRBJ2-1; 13 bases agree with TRBD2. V trimming: 4 bases; J trimming: 8 bases; junction bases outside the gene matches: 8. The CDR3 loop spans 16 amino acids. Per germline, CDR1 LNHNV and CDR2 YYDKDF (reference sequence).

This clone showed up just once. The chain couples TRBV15 to TRBJ2-5; D is ambiguous. V was cut by 3 bases and J by 4 bases, with 6 bases left in between. The CDR3 is 12 amino acids. Germline CDR1 and CDR2: LNHNV and YYDKDF (reference sequence). The CDR3 here is CATSRDGETQYF. The CDR3 DNA reads TGTGCCACCAGCAGGGACGGAGAGACCCAGTACTTC.

This clone was picked up a small number of times. The chain combines TRBV5-6 with TRBJ2-5; 8 bases line up with TRBD1. Germline CDR1 reads SGHDT; CDR2 reads YYEEEE. V shed 5 bases and J 5 bases; nucleotides not matched to a gene: 11. The CDR3 sequence is 15 residues long. CDR3 DNA: TGTGCCAGCAGGACTCAGGGGGCGCCCCGGGAGACCCAGTACTTC. Translated, it gives CASRTQGAPRETQYF. The variable domain in full, with the rest retrieved from reference TRBV5-6 and TRBJ2-5, is DAGVTQSPTHLIKTRGQQVTLRCSPKSGHDTVSWYQQALGQGPQFIFQYYEEEERQRGNFPDRFSGHQFPNYSSELNVNALLLGDSALYLCASRTQGAPRETQYFGPGTRLLVL.

The chain is built from TRBV19 and TRBJ1-6; D gene ambiguous. The CDR3 is 15 residues long. The V end lost 7 bases, the J end lost 8 bases, and 18 bases lay between the germline ends. The germline CDR1 and CDR2 sequences are LNHDA and SQIVND (reference sequence). CDR3 bases: TGTGCCAGTAAGGTGGCGGCGGCCGGTGATTCACCCCTCCACTTT. Translation gives CASKVAAAGDSPLHF.

Comment on this clone: Germline and junction disagree at one end, which may indicate a read error. The V and J genes are TRBV18 and TRBJ2-7; D could derive from TRBD1 or TRBD2 (5 bases each). The CDR3 consists of 14 residues. Germline V gives CDR1 KGHSH, CDR2 LQKENI. As DNA, the CDR3 is TGTGCCGGCTCACCCCAGGTAGACGGGGCTGAGCAGTACTTC. This codes for CAGSPQVDGAEQYF.

The genes are TRBV10-3 and TRBJ2-7, with D perhaps matching TRBD1 or TRBD2 (5 bases each). CDR1 is ENHRY and CDR2 is SYGVKD in the germline V gene. The V end was cut by 3 bases, the J end by 7 bases, with 16 bases between. The CDR3 runs to 14 residues. CDR3 region: CAISDLAGSGEQYF. The CDR3 DNA reads TGTGCCATCAGTGACCTGGCAGGGTCGGGAGAGCAGTACTTC.

Only one count was recorded for this clone. CDR3 sequence reads: CASSLGTGEETQYF. CDR3 DNA sequence: TGCGCCAGCAGCCTCGGGACAGGAGAAGAGACCCAGTACTTC. The chain is built from TRBV5-1 and TRBJ2-5; the match to TRBD1 covers 8 bases. Per germline, CDR1 SGHRS and CDR2 YFSETQ. Trimming at V came to 4 bases and at J to 3 bases, leaving 5 bases not matched to a gene. The CDR3 has 14 residues.

The chain carries TRBV29-1 and TRBJ2-7; D is ambiguous. The length of the CDR3 is 11 residues. The germline V gene has CDR1 SQVTM and CDR2 ANQGSEA. The V end lost 6 bases, the J end lost 2 bases, and 8 bases lay between the germline ends. CDR3 in DNA: TGCAGCGTCACAACCACCTACGAGCAGTACTTC. It translates to CSVTTTYEQYF.

The table lists this clone with a count of one. The V call is TRBV14, the J call TRBJ2-5, with 13 bases aligning to TRBD2. Trimming at V came to 1 base and at J to 5 bases, leaving 4 bases not matched to a gene. Germline V gene data show CDR1 as SGHDN and CDR2 as FVKESK. This CDR3 comprises 16 residues. In DNA, the CDR3 is TGTGCCAGCAGCCAAGTACTAGCGGGAGGGTCGGAGACCCAGTACTTC. Translating gives CASSQVLAGGSETQYF.

The V call is TRBV7-6, the J call TRBJ1-1, with D possibly TRBD1 on 5 matching bases. Trimming took off 6 bases at V and 1 base at J, with 12 bases between the two ends. The CDR3 contains 14 residues. Germline assignment: CDR1 SGHVS and CDR2 FNYEAQ. The CDR3 loop is CASRAGNRNTEAFF. For the CDR3, the DNA is TGTGCCAGCAGGGCAGGGAATAGGAACACTGAAGCTTTCTTT.

This sequence joins TRBV11-3 and TRBJ2-2, with TRBD1 matching 7 bases. CDR1 and CDR2 (germline): SGHNT, YENEEA. The V and J ends lost 1 base and 0 bases, in that order; junction bases with no gene match: 2. CDR3 length: 16 amino acids. CDR3 region: CASSLGGGPNTGELFF. The CDR3 DNA follows: TGTGCCAGCAGCTTAGGAGGGGGCCCGAACACCGGGGAGCTGTTTTTT.

The genes are TRBV28 and TRBJ1-5; a possible D gene is TRBD1 (5 bases). V shed 8 bases and J shed 7 bases, with 24 bases lying between them. The CDR3 loop spans 16 amino acids. Germline CDR1 reads MDHEN; CDR2 reads SYDVKM. The CDR3 DNA is TGTGCCAGCCTAATTTGGGGTGCGGGGGAGAAACAGCCCCAGCATTTT. Its translation: CASLIWGAGEKQPQHF.

The chain links TRBV28 to TRBJ2-3; tentative D call: TRBD2 (6 bases). Per germline, CDR1 MDHEN and CDR2 SYDVKM. CDR3 length: 14 amino acids. Trimming removed 11 bases at V and 1 base at J, with 16 bases between. The CDR3: CALRRGSGTDTQYF. The CDR3 DNA reads TGTGCCCTTAGACGGGGGAGTGGCACAGATACGCAGTATTTT.

The V and J genes are TRBV27 and TRBJ1-2; no firm D call. Germline V gene sequence: CDR1 MNHEY, CDR2 SMNVEV (reference sequence). The CDR3 consists of 14 residues. Trimming pared 3 bases from V and 7 bases from J, leaving 15 bases between. The CDR3 loop is CASSFSRQAPGYTF. The CDR3 region has the DNA TGTGCCAGCAGTTTTTCTCGTCAGGCACCTGGCTACACCTTC.

The rearrangement uses TRBV9 and TRBJ1-1; TRBD1 is a possible D gene (5 bases). The CDR3 covers 15 residues. Trimming stripped 3 bases from V and 0 bases from J, with 12 bases between. From germline, CDR1 is SGDLS and CDR2 YYNGEE. The CDR3 protein is CASSAEGTMNTEAFF. The CDR3 coding sequence is TGTGCCAGCAGCGCCGAGGGGACCATGAACACTGAAGCTTTCTTT.